Below, 18 T cell receptor beta chains from the same sample are listed, as sequenced in a study of T cell responses to AZD1222 COVID-19 vaccine. Measured with immunoSEQ multiplex PCR; TCRdb has only the in-frame clones, and not every one. The sample comprises 180,000 or so clones, roughly 94% of which are singletons, and 1.3% rests with the top ten. The sample consisted of peripheral blood, taken 28 days after the second AZD1222 dose. All receptors come from an adult who received the AZD1222 COVID-19 vaccine.

The chain couples TRBV5-8 to TRBJ1-2; no firm D call. Trimming removed 4 bases at V and 0 bases at J, with 7 bases between. Germline V gene data show CDR1 as SGHTS and CDR2 as YDEGEE. CDR3 length: 13 residues. The chain's CDR3 is CASSRTTNYGYTF. For the CDR3, the DNA is TGTGCCAGCAGCCGGACCACTAACTATGGCTACACCTTC.

As to this clone: Other DNA sequences of this sample code for an identical CDR3. The chain combines TRBV20-1 with TRBJ2-7; D gene ambiguous. Germline CDR1 DFQATT, CDR2 SNEGSKA (reference sequence). Between the trimmed V and J ends, which lost 1 base and 4 bases, there was a span of 5 bases. This CDR3 spans 11 amino acids. CDR3 residues: CSARVSYEQYF. Here the CDR3 DNA reads TGCAGTGCTAGAGTCTCTTACGAGCAGTACTTC.

V and J are TRBV7-2 and TRBJ1-1; TRBD1 matches at 8 bases. J lost 1 base, V lost 4 bases, and 5 bases had no gene match. Germline CDR1 reads SGHTA; CDR2 reads FQGNSA. The CDR3 has 15 residues. CDR3 protein: CASSYGQGGNTEAFF. The CDR3 DNA reads as TGTGCCAGCAGCTATGGACAGGGCGGGAACACTGAAGCTTTCTTT.

This chain links TRBV28 with TRBJ1-6; D remains ambiguous. The CDR3 is 14 residues long. The ends were cut back, 2 bases at V and 10 bases at J, with 12 bases in the middle. The germline gives CDR1 MDHEN, CDR2 SYDVKM. DNA of the CDR3: TGTGCCAGCAGTTTACGGTCGGACGTATCACCCCTCCACTTT. Translation gives CASSLRSDVSPLHF.

This chain joins TRBV4-3 and TRBJ2-2; TRBD1 agrees at 9 bases. CDR3 length: 16 residues. The junction had 8 bases not matched to a gene; V was cut back by 5 bases and J by 4 bases. Germline V CDR1 and CDR2: LGHNA, YSLEER. CDR3 nucleotide sequence: TGCGCCAGCAGCTCAGAGACAGGGGGTCGCACCGGGGAGCTGTTTTTT. It specifies CASSSETGGRTGELFF.

The chain links TRBV4-1 to TRBJ1-2, with D tentatively TRBD1 (5 bases). This CDR3 spans 17 amino acids. V lost 0 bases, J lost 0 bases, and 14 bases lay in between. Germline lookup yields CDR1 MGHRA and CDR2 YSYEKL. CDR3 region: CASSQDRGSGANYGYTF. The CDR3 DNA is TGCGCCAGCAGCCAAGATCGGGGGTCCGGAGCTAACTATGGCTACACCTTC.

The V call is TRBV3-1 (or the pseudogene TRBV3-2), the J call TRBJ1-2; TRBD1 matches at 7 bases. V was clipped by 0 bases and J by 4 bases; unmatched bases: 5. This CDR3 contains 15 residues. Germline loops: CDR1 LGHDT, CDR2 YNNKEL (reference sequence). The CDR3 sequence is CASSQDSGGPYGYTF. CDR3 DNA: TGTGCCAGCAGCCAAGATTCAGGGGGGCCCTATGGCTACACCTTC.

This chain joins TRBV3-1 (or the pseudogene TRBV3-2) and TRBJ1-2, with D perhaps TRBD1 (6 bases). The germline CDR1 and CDR2 sequences are LGHDT and YNNKEL (reference sequence). Between the trimmed V and J ends, which lost 5 bases and 6 bases, there was a span of 13 bases. This CDR3 is built from 13 residues. This chain's CDR3 is CASSETYRDGYTF. CDR3 DNA: TGTGCCAGCAGCGAAACATACAGGGATGGCTACACCTTC.

The gene calls are TRBV5-4 and TRBJ2-4; 11 positions match TRBD2. Germline CDR1 reads SGHNT; CDR2 reads YYREEE (reference sequence). Trimming removed 4 bases from V and 9 bases from J; junction bases left unmatched: 9. This CDR3 has 15 residues. The CDR3 reads CASSPKSTSGTIQYF. The CDR3 DNA sequence: TGTGCCAGCAGCCCCAAGTCGACTAGCGGGACCATTCAGTACTTC. The full variable domain, in which reference TRBV5-4 and TRBJ2-4 provide the parts outside the CDR3, is ETGVTQSPTHLIKTRGQQVTLRCSSQSGHNTVSWYQQALGQGPQFIFQYYREEENGRGNFPPRFSGLQFPNYSSELNVNALELDDSALYLCASSPKSTSGTIQYFGAGTRLSVL.

This chain connects TRBV19 to TRBJ1-5; maybe TRBD1 (5 bases). The CDR3 contains 18 residues. V gave up 0 bases and J gave up 1 base, with 16 bases separating them. The germline V gene has CDR1 LNHDA and CDR2 SQIVND (reference sequence). DNA of the CDR3: TGTGCCAGTAGTATAGAGGGGCCAGGACGGGTGAGCAATCAGCCCCAGCATTTT. Its translation is CASSIEGPGRVSNQPQHF.

The chain joins TRBV6-5 to TRBJ2-6; D remains ambiguous. The germline gives CDR1 MNHEY, CDR2 SVGAGI. This CDR3 has 16 residues. V lost 2 bases and J lost 0, with 8 bases in between. The CDR3, as DNA: TGTGCCAGCAGTTACGAGGTTTCCTCTGGGGCCAACGTCCTGACTTTC. It is translated as CASSYEVSSGANVLTF.

The chain combines TRBV7-2 with TRBJ2-3, with 12 bases lining up with TRBD2. CDR3 length equals 16 residues. Germline CDR1 SGHTA, CDR2 FQGNSA. With V trimmed by 4 bases and J by 5 bases, 7 bases remained unmatched. CDR3 sequence reads: CASSSRLAGVVDTQYF. CDR3 nucleotides: TGTGCCAGCAGCTCCCGACTAGCGGGAGTGGTAGATACGCAGTATTTT. The full variable domain, completed using reference TRBV7-2 and TRBJ2-3, is GAGVSQSPSNKVTEKGKDVELRCDPISGHTALYWYRQSLGQGLEFLIYFQGNSAPDKSGLPSDRFSAERTGGSVSTLTIQRTQQEDSAVYLCASSSRLAGVVDTQYFGPGTRLTVL.

The chain joins TRBV27 to TRBJ1-1, with D unclear. The CDR3 consists of 13 residues. V was trimmed by 5 bases and J by 6 bases, leaving 13 bases between them. Per germline, CDR1 MNHEY and CDR2 SMNVEV (reference sequence). The CDR3, as DNA: TGTGCCAGCAGTCCGCTAACCTACTCTGAAGCTTTCTTT. It yields the protein CASSPLTYSEAFF.

Only a few counts were recorded for this clone. The V and J genes are TRBV19 and TRBJ1-5; no reliable D call. The germline V gene has CDR1 LNHDA and CDR2 SQIVND (reference sequence). V was cut by 2 bases and J by 2 bases, with 13 bases left in between. CDR3 length equals 16 residues. CDR3 in amino acids: CASSIKGNGGNQPQHF. The CDR3 coding sequence is TGTGCCAGTAGTATAAAGGGAAATGGTGGCAATCAGCCCCAGCATTTT.

The CDR3 reads CASSPDGGGPLHF. The CDR3 region has the DNA TGTGCCAGCTCACCCGACGGAGGGGGGCCCCTCCACTTT. The chain carries TRBV18 and TRBJ1-6, with a possible D match to TRBD1 (6 bases). Between the trimmed V and J ends, which lost 3 bases and 13 bases, there was a span of 13 bases. The CDR3 length is 13 residues. Germline V gene data show CDR1 as KGHSH and CDR2 as LQKENI.

The J gene is TRBJ2-7, the V gene TRBV2, with 8 bases aligning to TRBD2. The CDR3 sequence is 13 residues long. The V gene's germline CDR1 is SNHLY and CDR2 FYNNEI. V was clipped by 6 bases and J by 1 base; unmatched bases: 2. CDR3 region: CASRTSESYEQYF. In DNA, the CDR3 is TGTGCCAGCAGGACTAGCGAATCCTACGAGCAGTACTTC.

The chain links TRBV7-9 to TRBJ1-1; D gene unclear. The CDR3 covers 14 residues. The ends were cut back, 5 bases at V and 1 base at J, with 11 bases in the middle. Germline V lookup: CDR1 SEHNR, CDR2 FQNEAQ (reference sequence). This CDR3 is CASSPVQRNTEAFF. In DNA, the CDR3 is TGTGCCAGCAGCCCCGTACAAAGGAACACTGAAGCTTTCTTT.

This chain links TRBV5-1 with TRBJ2-7; TRBD1 aligns across 11 bases. V was clipped by 4 bases and J by 3 bases; unmatched bases: 6. The CDR3 covers 15 residues. Germline CDR1 is SGHRS and CDR2 is YFSETQ. The CDR3 bases are TGCGCCAGCAGCGCGGGACAGGGGGGGATCTACGAGCAGTACTTC. Amino acids: CASSAGQGGIYEQYF. Using reference TRBV5-1 and TRBJ2-7 for the parts outside the CDR3, the full variable domain is KAGVTQTPRYLIKTRGQQVTLSCSPISGHRSVSWYQQTPGQGLQFLFEYFSETQRNKGNFPGRFSGRQFSNSRSEMNVSTLELGDSALYLCASSAGQGGIYEQYFGPGTRLTVT.